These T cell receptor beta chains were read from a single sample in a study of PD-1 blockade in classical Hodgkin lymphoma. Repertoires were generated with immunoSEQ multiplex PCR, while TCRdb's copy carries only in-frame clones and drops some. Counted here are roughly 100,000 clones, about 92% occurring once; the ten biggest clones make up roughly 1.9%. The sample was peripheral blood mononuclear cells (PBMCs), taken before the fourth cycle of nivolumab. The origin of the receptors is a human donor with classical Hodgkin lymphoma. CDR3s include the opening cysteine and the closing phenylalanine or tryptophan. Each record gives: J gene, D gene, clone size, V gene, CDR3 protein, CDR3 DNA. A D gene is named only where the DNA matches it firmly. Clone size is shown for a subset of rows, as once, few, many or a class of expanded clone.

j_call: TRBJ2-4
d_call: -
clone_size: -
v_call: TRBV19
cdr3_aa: CASSIRRALWDIQYF
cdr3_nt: TGTGCCAGTAGTATTCGGAGAGCCTTATGGGACATTCAGTACTTC

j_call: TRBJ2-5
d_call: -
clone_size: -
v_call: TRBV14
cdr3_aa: CASSQVKGYQETQYF
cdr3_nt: TGTGCCAGCAGCCAAGTTAAGGGGTACCAAGAGACCCAGTACTTC

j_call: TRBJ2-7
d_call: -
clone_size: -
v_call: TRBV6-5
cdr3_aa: CASSFFGSRYF
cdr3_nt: TGTGCCAGCAGTTTCTTCGGGAGCCGGTACTTC

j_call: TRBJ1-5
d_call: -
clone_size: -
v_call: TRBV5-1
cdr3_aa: CASSYSNSGPQHF
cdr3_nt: TGCGCCAGCAGCTACTCAAACAGTGGGCCCCAGCATTTT

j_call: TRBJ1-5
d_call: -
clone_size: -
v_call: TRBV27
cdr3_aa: CASSRWGLQPQHF
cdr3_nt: TGTGCCAGCAGCCGGTGGGGGTTGCAGCCCCAGCATTTT

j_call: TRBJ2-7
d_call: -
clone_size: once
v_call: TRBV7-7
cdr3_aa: CASSRQGGGEQYF
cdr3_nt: TGTGCCAGCAGCCGCCAGGGGGGTGGCGAGCAGTACTTC

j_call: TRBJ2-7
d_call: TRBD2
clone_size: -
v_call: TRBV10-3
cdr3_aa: CAISEATSGFPYEQYF
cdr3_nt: TGTGCCATCAGTGAGGCGACTAGCGGGTTCCCCTACGAGCAGTACTTC

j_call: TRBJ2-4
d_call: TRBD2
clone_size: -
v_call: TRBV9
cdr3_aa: CASSVSGREAGRNIQYF
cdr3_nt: TGTGCCAGCAGCGTATCTGGCAGAGAAGCGGGACGGAACATTCAGTACTTC

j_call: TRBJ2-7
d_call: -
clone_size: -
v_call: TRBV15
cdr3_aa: CATSREGGYEQYF
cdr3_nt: TGTGCCACCAGCAGAGAAGGTGGTTACGAGCAGTACTTC

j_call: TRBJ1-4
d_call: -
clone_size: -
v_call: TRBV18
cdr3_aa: CASSPRGTEKLFF
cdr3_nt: TGTGCCAGCTCACCACGGGGGACTGAAAAACTGTTTTTT

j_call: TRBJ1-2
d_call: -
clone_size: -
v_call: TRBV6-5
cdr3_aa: CASSSPDDYGYTF
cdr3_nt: TGTGCCAGCAGTTCCCCGGACGATTATGGCTACACCTTC

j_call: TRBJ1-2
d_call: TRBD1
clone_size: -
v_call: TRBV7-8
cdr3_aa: CASSPGTGAGGYTF
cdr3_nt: TGTGCCAGCAGCCCGGGGACAGGGGCTGGTGGCTACACCTTC

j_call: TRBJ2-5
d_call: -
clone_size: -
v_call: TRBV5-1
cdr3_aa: CASSLLSGKETQYF
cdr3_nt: TGCGCCAGCAGCTTGCTTTCGGGGAAGGAGACCCAGTACTTC

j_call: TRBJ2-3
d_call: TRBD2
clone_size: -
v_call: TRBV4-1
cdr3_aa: CASSQEWRELLDTQYF
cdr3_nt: TGCGCCAGCAGCCAAGAGTGGCGGGAGTTGCTAGATACGCAGTATTTT

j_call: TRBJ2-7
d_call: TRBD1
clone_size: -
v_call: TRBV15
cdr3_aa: CATSGARQGDRYEQYF
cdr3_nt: TGTGCCACCAGCGGGGCCCGGCAGGGGGATAGGTACGAGCAGTACTTC

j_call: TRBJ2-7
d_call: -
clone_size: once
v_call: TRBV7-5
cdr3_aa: CVRSPPDSRVWAYF
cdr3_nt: TGTGTCAGAAGCCCCCCCGATAGTAGGGTATGGGCGTACTTC

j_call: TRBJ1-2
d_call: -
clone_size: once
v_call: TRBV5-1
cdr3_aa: CASSFGPNYGYTF
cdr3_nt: TGCGCCAGCAGCTTTGGCCCTAACTATGGCTACACCTTC

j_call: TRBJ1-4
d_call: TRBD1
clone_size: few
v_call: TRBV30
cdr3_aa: CAWRLSGTGWNEKLFF
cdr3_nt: TGTGCCTGGAGACTTTCCGGGACAGGGTGGAATGAAAAACTGTTTTTT

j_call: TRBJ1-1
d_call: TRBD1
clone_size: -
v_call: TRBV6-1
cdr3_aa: CASRDRRNTEAFF
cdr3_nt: TGTGCCAGCAGGGACAGGAGGAACACTGAAGCTTTCTTT

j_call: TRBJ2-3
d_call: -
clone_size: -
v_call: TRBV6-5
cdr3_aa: CASSYSDTQYF
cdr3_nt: TGTGCCAGCAGTTACTCAGATACGCAGTATTTT

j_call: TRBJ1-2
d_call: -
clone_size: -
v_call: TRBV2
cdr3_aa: CASSEGPNYGYTF
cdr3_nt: TGTGCCAGCAGTGAAGGACCGAACTATGGCTACACCTTC

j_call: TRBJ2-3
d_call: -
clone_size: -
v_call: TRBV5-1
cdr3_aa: CASSSGHTDTQYF
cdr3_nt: TGCGCCAGCAGCTCGGGACACACAGATACGCAGTATTTT

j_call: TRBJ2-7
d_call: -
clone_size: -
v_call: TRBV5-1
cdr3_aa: CASRRDSSYEQYF
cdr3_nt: TGCGCCAGTCGGCGTGATAGCTCCTACGAGCAGTACTTC

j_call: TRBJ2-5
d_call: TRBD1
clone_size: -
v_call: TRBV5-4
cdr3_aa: CASSLDLQGKETQYF
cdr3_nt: TGTGCCAGCAGCTTGGATTTACAGGGGAAAGAGACCCAGTACTTC

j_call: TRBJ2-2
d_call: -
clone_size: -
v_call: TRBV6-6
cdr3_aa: CASSYGLNTGELFF
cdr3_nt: TGTGCCAGCAGCTACGGACTGAACACCGGGGAGCTGTTTTTT